The source of this T cell receptor beta chain is a study of Ad26.COV2.S vaccination and SARS-CoV-2 variants. Study findings and constraints: Placebo recipients and vaccine recipients were similar in non-spike TCR breadth. Placebo recipients had lower spike-specific TCR breadth than vaccine recipients.

The treatment here: some 20 received Ad26.COV2.S at low or high dose, single or two shots; several received placebo; per-sample allocation not given. The samples were gathered on day 63 after the first injection of vaccine or placebo. SARS-CoV-2 spike from the Wuhan strain was encoded by the vaccine, an Ad26 vector. A note on this clone: Its antigen is as yet unknown.

Data came from immunoSEQ multiplex PCR; TCRdb stores just in-frame clones and leaves some out. The table lists about 480,000 clones, 87% of them singletons. The length of the CDR3 is 15 residues. Sequenced material: peripheral blood, taken in a trial of Ad26.COV2.S vaccine versus placebo. The receptor's source is a person aged 18 to 65 who received the Ad26.COV2.S COVID-19 vaccine or a placebo. The rearrangement uses TRBV21-1 and TRBJ1-1; the DNA was not compared with TRBD1, the D call given in the table. TRBV21-1 represents a pseudogene. CDR3 loop: CASSKDGQGWTEAFF. The DNA for the CDR3 is TGTGCCAGCAGCAAAGACGGGCAGGGGTGGACTGAAGCTTTCTTT.